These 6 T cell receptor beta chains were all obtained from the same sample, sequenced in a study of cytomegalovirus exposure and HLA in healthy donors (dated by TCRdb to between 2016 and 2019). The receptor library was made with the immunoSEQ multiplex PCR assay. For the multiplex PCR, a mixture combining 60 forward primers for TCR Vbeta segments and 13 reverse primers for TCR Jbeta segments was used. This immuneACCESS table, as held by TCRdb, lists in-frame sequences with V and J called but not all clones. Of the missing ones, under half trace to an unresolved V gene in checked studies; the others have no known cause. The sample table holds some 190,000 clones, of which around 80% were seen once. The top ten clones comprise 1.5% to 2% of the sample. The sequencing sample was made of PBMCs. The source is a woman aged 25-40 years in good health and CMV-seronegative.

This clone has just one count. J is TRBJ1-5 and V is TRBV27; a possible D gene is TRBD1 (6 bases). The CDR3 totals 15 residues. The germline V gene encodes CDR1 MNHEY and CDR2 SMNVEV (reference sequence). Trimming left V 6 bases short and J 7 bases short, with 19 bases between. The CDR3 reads CASRDVGGAGQPQHF. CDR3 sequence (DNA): TGTGCCAGCAGGGATGTAGGGGGGGCCGGACAGCCCCAGCATTTT.

The chain's CDR3 is CASSLQGRTYEQYF. As DNA, the CDR3 is TGTGCCAGCAGCTTACAGGGTAGGACCTACGAGCAGTACTTC. The V and J genes are TRBV7-8 and TRBJ2-7, with D maybe TRBD1 (5 bases). CDR3 length equals 14 residues. Germline CDR1 and CDR2: SGHVS and FQNEAQ. Trimming cost V 2 bases and J 2 bases, with 10 bases left between them.

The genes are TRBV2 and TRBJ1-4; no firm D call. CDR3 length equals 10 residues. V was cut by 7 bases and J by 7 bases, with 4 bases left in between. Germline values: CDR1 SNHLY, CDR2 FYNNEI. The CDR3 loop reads CASTGEKLFF. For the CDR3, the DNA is TGTGCCAGCACCGGTGAAAAACTGTTTTTT. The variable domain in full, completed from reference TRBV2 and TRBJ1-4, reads EPEVTQTPSHQVTQMGQEVILRCVPISNHLYFYWYRQILGQKVEFLVSFYNNEISEKSEIFDDQFSVERPDGSNFTLKIRSTKLEDSAMYFCASTGEKLFFGSGTQLSVL.

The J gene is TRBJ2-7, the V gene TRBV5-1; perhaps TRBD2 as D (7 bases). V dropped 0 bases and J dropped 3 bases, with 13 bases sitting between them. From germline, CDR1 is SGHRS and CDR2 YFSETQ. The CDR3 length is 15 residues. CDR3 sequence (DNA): TGCGCCAGCAGCTTGGATATAGGGGGGGACTACGAGCAGTACTTC. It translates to CASSLDIGGDYEQYF.

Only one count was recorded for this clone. The DNA for the CDR3 is TGCGCCAGCAGCCAGGCGGGACAGGGCTTCTACGAGCAGTACTTC. Translation: CASSQAGQGFYEQYF. The chain is built from TRBV10-1 and TRBJ2-7; TRBD1 matches 9 bases. The CDR3 contains 15 residues. Germline values: CDR1 WNHNN, CDR2 SYGVQD (reference sequence). Losses at the gene ends were 6 bases for V and 3 bases for J; bases not matched to a gene: 9.

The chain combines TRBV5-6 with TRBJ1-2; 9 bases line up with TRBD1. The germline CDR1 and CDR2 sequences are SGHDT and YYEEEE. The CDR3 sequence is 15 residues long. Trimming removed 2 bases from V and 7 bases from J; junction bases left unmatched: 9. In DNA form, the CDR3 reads TGTGCCAGCAGCTTCCGGGACAGGGCCCTTGGTGGCTACACCTTC. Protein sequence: CASSFRDRALGGYTF.